The rows below give T cell receptor beta chains drawn from one sample of a study of blood T cell repertoires in COVID-19. Only in-frame clones appear in the TCRdb table, and some are missing; sequencing was by immunoSEQ multiplex PCR. The sample gives approximately 150,000 clones, approximately 80% of which show up once; around 6.1% is in the top ten. The specimen was PBMCs or T cells enriched from blood (not recorded which). The receptors shown here come from a man aged 40-49 years who had recovered from COVID-19. The CDR3 runs from the conserved cysteine through the conserved F or W. Each record gives: clone size, V gene, D gene, J gene, CDR3 protein, CDR3 DNA. The D gene is left open where the match is weak. Size values are once, few and many counts, or a class for expanded clones, and some rows have none.

size: .
V: TRBV7-8
D: .
J: TRBJ1-1
CDR3: CASSHNPKGENTEAFF
DNA: TGTGCCAGCAGCCATAATCCTAAAGGGGAGAACACTGAAGCTTTCTTT

size: .
V: TRBV4-1
D: TRBD1
J: TRBJ1-1
CDR3: CASSQAGQGASTEAFF
DNA: TGCGCCAGCAGCCAAGCGGGACAGGGGGCGAGCACTGAAGCTTTCTTT

size: .
V: TRBV7-3
D: TRBD1
J: TRBJ1-6
CDR3: CASSPEGQGNSPLHF
DNA: TGTGCCAGCAGCCCGGAGGGACAGGGGAATTCACCCCTCCACTTT

size: .
V: TRBV18
D: .
J: TRBJ1-4
CDR3: CASSGDSNEKLFF
DNA: TGTGCCAGCTCAGGAGACAGTAATGAAAAACTGTTTTTT

size: once
V: TRBV5-1
D: TRBD1
J: TRBJ1-5
CDR3: CASSLVTGDQPQHF
DNA: TGCGCCAGCAGCTTGGTTACAGGGGATCAGCCCCAGCATTTT

size: .
V: TRBV2
D: .
J: TRBJ2-5
CDR3: CASSDWSRETQYF
DNA: TGTGCCAGCAGTGATTGGTCCAGAGAGACCCAGTACTTC

size: once
V: TRBV6-1
D: .
J: TRBJ1-2
CDR3: CASSDRGYTF
DNA: TGTGCCAGCAGTGACAGAGGCTACACCTTC

size: few
V: TRBV5-5
D: .
J: TRBJ2-5
CDR3: CASSLEAGVGKTQYF
DNA: TGTGCCAGCAGCTTGGAGGCAGGGGTTGGGAAGACCCAGTACTTC

size: .
V: TRBV10-1
D: .
J: TRBJ2-5
CDR3: CASISGTEHRITQYF
DNA: TGCGCCAGCATTTCAGGAACCGAGCACAGGATAACCCAGTACTTC

size: .
V: TRBV19
D: .
J: TRBJ1-1
CDR3: CASSEYSEAFF
DNA: TGTGCCAGTAGCGAGTATTCTGAAGCTTTCTTT

size: few
V: TRBV11-2
D: TRBD2
J: TRBJ2-3
CDR3: CASSPRLAGGPRRDTQYF
DNA: TGTGCCAGCAGCCCCCGACTAGCGGGGGGGCCAAGGCGGGATACGCAGTATTTT

size: .
V: TRBV12-3/TRBV12-4
D: TRBD1
J: TRBJ2-1
CDR3: CASTWTGSDEQFF
DNA: TGTGCCAGCACATGGACAGGGAGCGATGAGCAGTTCTTC

size: .
V: TRBV3-1/TRBV3-2
D: TRBD1
J: TRBJ1-2
CDR3: CASSQGQGAGGYTF
DNA: TGTGCCAGCAGCCAAGGACAGGGGGCAGGGGGCTACACCTTC

size: few
V: TRBV15
D: TRBD1
J: TRBJ2-3
CDR3: CATSSRRDRVPDTQYF
DNA: TGTGCCACCAGCTCCCGCCGGGACAGGGTTCCAGATACGCAGTATTTT

size: .
V: TRBV19
D: TRBD1
J: TRBJ2-2
CDR3: CASSRTGTLSGELFF
DNA: TGTGCCAGTAGCCGGACAGGGACGTTATCCGGGGAGCTGTTTTTT

size: .
V: TRBV3-1/TRBV3-2
D: .
J: TRBJ1-2
CDR3: CASSQDARRDGGYTF
DNA: TGTGCCAGCAGCCAAGACGCAAGGAGAGACGGCGGCTACACCTTC

size: .
V: TRBV3-1/TRBV3-2
D: .
J: TRBJ1-2
CDR3: CASSQALGGGYTF
DNA: TGTGCCAGCAGCCAAGCGTTGGGGGGTGGCTACACCTTC

size: .
V: TRBV3-1/TRBV3-2
D: .
J: TRBJ1-2
CDR3: CASSPRVSDGYTF
DNA: TGTGCCAGCAGCCCCAGGGTTTCGGATGGCTACACCTTC

size: .
V: TRBV5-8
D: TRBD1
J: TRBJ1-2
CDR3: CASSFYRGAWDGYTF
DNA: TGTGCCAGCAGCTTTTACAGGGGCGCTTGGGATGGCTACACCTTC

size: .
V: TRBV6-5
D: TRBD1
J: TRBJ2-7
CDR3: CASGATGGSFEQYF
DNA: TGTGCCAGTGGAGCGACAGGGGGGTCTTTCGAGCAGTACTTC

size: .
V: TRBV2
D: TRBD2
J: TRBJ2-3
CDR3: CASSEGAGGTDTQYF
DNA: TGTGCCAGCAGTGAAGGGGCGGGGGGCACAGATACGCAGTATTTT

size: few
V: TRBV6-4
D: TRBD1
J: TRBJ1-5
CDR3: CASSQGAYQPQHF
DNA: TGTGCCAGCAGTCAGGGGGCTTATCAGCCCCAGCATTTT

size: .
V: TRBV30
D: .
J: TRBJ1-5
CDR3: CAWSGGGDQPQHF
DNA: TGTGCCTGGAGTGGGGGAGGGGATCAGCCCCAGCATTTT

size: .
V: TRBV6-1
D: TRBD1
J: TRBJ1-2
CDR3: CASSAPGQGSANYGYTF
DNA: TGTGCCAGCAGTGCACCGGGACAGGGGTCTGCTAACTATGGCTACACCTTC

size: .
V: TRBV14
D: .
J: TRBJ1-2
CDR3: CASSQGIGRGFSYTF
DNA: TGTGCCAGCAGCCAAGGCATAGGCCGAGGCTTCAGCTACACCTTC

size: .
V: TRBV30
D: TRBD1
J: TRBJ1-1
CDR3: CAWTSDRVAFF
DNA: TGTGCCTGGACCTCTGACAGGGTCGCTTTCTTT

size: .
V: TRBV5-8
D: TRBD2
J: TRBJ2-1
CDR3: CASSSRLAGAYNEQFF
DNA: TGTGCCAGCAGCTCGAGACTAGCGGGGGCCTACAATGAGCAGTTCTTC

size: .
V: TRBV19
D: .
J: TRBJ2-4
CDR3: CASSIDAYKNIQYF
DNA: TGTGCCAGTAGTATAGACGCCTACAAAAACATTCAGTACTTC

size: .
V: TRBV28
D: TRBD2
J: TRBJ2-1
CDR3: CASRSPGGPSNEQFF
DNA: TGTGCCAGCAGAAGTCCGGGGGGGCCCTCCAATGAGCAGTTCTTC

size: .
V: TRBV11-3
D: .
J: TRBJ1-2
CDR3: CASSQQQGYGYTF
DNA: TGTGCCAGCAGCCAGCAACAGGGCTATGGCTACACCTTC

size: .
V: TRBV2
D: .
J: TRBJ1-2
CDR3: CASSDLSVGYTF
DNA: TGTGCCAGCAGTGATCTATCGGTGGGCTACACCTTC

size: .
V: TRBV9
D: .
J: TRBJ1-2
CDR3: CASSAETETGYTF
DNA: TGTGCCAGCAGCGCCGAGACAGAAACTGGCTACACCTTC

size: .
V: TRBV15
D: TRBD1
J: TRBJ2-5
CDR3: CATSRDRDREETQYF
DNA: TGTGCCACCAGCAGAGATCGGGACAGGGAAGAGACCCAGTACTTC

size: .
V: TRBV19
D: TRBD1
J: TRBJ1-1
CDR3: CASRRGPLERAEAFF
DNA: TGTGCCAGTAGGAGGGGGCCTCTCGAACGCGCTGAAGCTTTCTTT

size: .
V: TRBV28
D: TRBD1
J: TRBJ1-5
CDR3: CASSFGRDRIGYSNQPQHF
DNA: TGTGCCAGCAGTTTTGGAAGGGACAGAATTGGGTATAGCAATCAGCCCCAGCATTTT

size: .
V: TRBV7-6
D: TRBD2
J: TRBJ2-1
CDR3: CASSLARGSNEQFF
DNA: TGTGCCAGCAGCTTAGCTCGCGGGAGCAATGAGCAGTTCTTC

size: .
V: TRBV5-8
D: .
J: TRBJ1-4
CDR3: CASSSDSNEKLFF
DNA: TGTGCCAGCAGCAGCGACAGTAATGAAAAACTGTTTTTT

size: .
V: TRBV6-6
D: TRBD1
J: TRBJ1-2
CDR3: CASSAGTEANYGYTF
DNA: TGTGCCAGCAGTGCAGGGACAGAGGCTAACTATGGCTACACCTTC

size: .
V: TRBV15
D: TRBD1
J: TRBJ2-4
CDR3: CATSRGTGDSIQYF
DNA: TGTGCCACCAGCAGAGGGACAGGGGACTCCATTCAGTACTTC

size: .
V: TRBV2
D: TRBD2
J: TRBJ2-3
CDR3: CASSGAGGGKNTQYF
DNA: TGTGCCAGCAGTGGAGCGGGGGGGGGAAAAAATACGCAGTATTTT

size: .
V: TRBV3-1/TRBV3-2
D: TRBD1
J: TRBJ1-5
CDR3: CASSQEQGSNQPQHF
DNA: TGTGCCAGCAGCCAAGAACAGGGGAGCAATCAGCCCCAGCATTTT

size: .
V: TRBV19
D: TRBD1
J: TRBJ1-1
CDR3: CASGDRGRLSGTEAFF
DNA: TGTGCCAGTGGCGACAGGGGGCGCTTGTCGGGGACTGAAGCTTTCTTT

size: .
V: TRBV27
D: .
J: TRBJ1-6
CDR3: CASSTNSLGAGKLSSPLHF
DNA: TGTGCCAGCAGCACAAATTCGTTAGGGGCAGGGAAACTCAGTTCACCCCTCCACTTT

size: .
V: TRBV5-4
D: .
J: TRBJ1-2
CDR3: CASRQGMENYGYTF
DNA: TGTGCCAGCAGGCAGGGGATGGAGAACTATGGCTACACCTTC

size: .
V: TRBV18
D: .
J: TRBJ1-2
CDR3: CASSPQGVGGYTF
DNA: TGTGCCAGCTCACCCCAGGGTGTAGGGGGCTACACCTTC

size: .
V: TRBV5-1
D: TRBD1
J: TRBJ1-1
CDR3: CASSANRDSHTEAFF
DNA: TGCGCCAGCAGCGCAAACCGGGACAGCCACACTGAAGCTTTCTTT